This TCR beta chain was documented in a study of identical twins. Findings and limits, study-wide: Analyses based on zero insertions could be partly confounded by invariant MAIT and iNKT cells. Instead of following the same donors, the conclusions were based on cross-sectional statistical analysis.

There were only healthy Caucasians among the donors. On this clonotype itself: Its antigen remains unknown.

Template switching created a universal primer site, and the cDNA included unique molecular identifiers. TCRdb independently ran MiXCR on the 5' RACE reads; one entry per CDR3 protein. The sample holds approximately 890,000 distinct CDR3 sequences, roughly an eighth seen once. The trim removed 7 bases at V and 9 bases at J, leaving 4 bases unmatched. The CDR3 runs to 11 residues. The germline V gene has CDR1 SNHLY and CDR2 FYNNEI. These same data were also listed under a study on yellow fever vaccine responses in identical twins.

The sample was PBMCs. The V and J genes are TRBV2 and TRBJ1-1, with TRBD1 matching over 8 bases. The receptor comes from a young woman in good health. DNA of the CDR3: TGTGCCAGCACTAGGACAGGGAAAGCTTTCTTT. Translating it yields CASTRTGKAFF.